This T cell receptor (beta chain) was observed in a study of OX40 agonist ivuxolimab in advanced cancers. Study context: Age averaged around 60 years (range roughly 23 to 90), and roughly 80% were male.

V dropped 8 bases and J dropped 4 bases, with 26 bases sitting between them. Germline-derived CDR1 and CDR2 are SGHNT and YENEEA. This CDR3 contains 17 residues. Findings of the study overall: Partial responders at 0.1-3.0 mg/kg had among the lowest clonal expansion. Average numbers of expanded clones were greater in CD8+ T cells than in CD4+.

The table lists this clone with a count of one. Its antigen remains unidentified. Libraries were prepared by immunoSEQ multiplex PCR; TCRdb keeps only in-frame clonotypes and omits some of them. The table includes about 70,000 clones, 80% to 90% detected once. This chain links TRBV11-3 with TRBJ1-1; TRBD1 might be the D (6 bases). The sequencing here drew on CD4+ or CD8+ T cells sorted from blood, taken in a trial of the OX40 agonist ivuxolimab. The TCR originated in an adult with an advanced solid tumor such as melanoma, head and neck, liver or kidney cancer. Here the CDR3 DNA reads TGTGCCAGCTCCCCGTGGGGGGGCGCAGGGGAGAGCACTGAAGCTTTCTTT. Translation gives CASSPWGGAGESTEAFF.